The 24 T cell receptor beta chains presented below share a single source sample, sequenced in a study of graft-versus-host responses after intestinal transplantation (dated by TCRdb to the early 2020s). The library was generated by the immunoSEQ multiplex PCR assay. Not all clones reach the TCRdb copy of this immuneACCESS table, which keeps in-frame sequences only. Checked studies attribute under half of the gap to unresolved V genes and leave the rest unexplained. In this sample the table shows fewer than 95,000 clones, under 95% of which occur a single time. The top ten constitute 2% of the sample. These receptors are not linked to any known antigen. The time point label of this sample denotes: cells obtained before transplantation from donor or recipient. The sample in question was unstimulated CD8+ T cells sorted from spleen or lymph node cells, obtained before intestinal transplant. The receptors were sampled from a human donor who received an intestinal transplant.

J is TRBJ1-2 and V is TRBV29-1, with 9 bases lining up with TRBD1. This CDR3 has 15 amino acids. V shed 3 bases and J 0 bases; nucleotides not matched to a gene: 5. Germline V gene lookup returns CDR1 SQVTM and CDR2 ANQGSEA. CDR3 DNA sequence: TGCAGCGTTGATTTAGGACAGGGGACTAACTATGGCTACACCTTC. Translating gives CSVDLGQGTNYGYTF. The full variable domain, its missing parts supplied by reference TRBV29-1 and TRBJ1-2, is SAVISQKPSRDICQRGTSLTIQCQVDSQVTMMFWYRQQPGQSLTLIATANQGSEATYESGFVIDKFPISRPNLTFSTLTVSNMSPEDSSIYLCSVDLGQGTNYGYTFGSGTRLTVV.

DNA for the CDR3: TGTGCCAGCAGTTTATCGTTCCGGACAGGGGTCAGCAATCAGCCCCAGCATTTT. Its translation is CASSLSFRTGVSNQPQHF. The chain joins TRBV27 to TRBJ1-5; 9 bases line up with TRBD1. Germline assignment: CDR1 MNHEY and CDR2 SMNVEV (reference sequence). The CDR3 sequence is 18 residues long. After removal of 0 bases from V and 1 base from J, the junction contained 7 bases not matched to a gene.

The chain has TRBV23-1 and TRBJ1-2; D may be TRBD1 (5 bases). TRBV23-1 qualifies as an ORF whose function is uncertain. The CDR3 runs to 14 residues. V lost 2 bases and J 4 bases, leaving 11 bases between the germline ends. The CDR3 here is CASSQEQETYGYTF. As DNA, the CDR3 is TGCGCCAGCAGTCAAGAACAGGAAACCTATGGCTACACCTTC.

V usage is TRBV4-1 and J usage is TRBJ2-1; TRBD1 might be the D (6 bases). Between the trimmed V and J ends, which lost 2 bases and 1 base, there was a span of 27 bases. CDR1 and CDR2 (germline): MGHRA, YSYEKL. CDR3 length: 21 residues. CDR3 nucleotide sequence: TGCGCCAGCAGCCAATTCGTTGGCAGGGGCCCTCGAAATTCTTCCTACAATGAGCAGTTCTTC. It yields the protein CASSQFVGRGPRNSSYNEQFF.

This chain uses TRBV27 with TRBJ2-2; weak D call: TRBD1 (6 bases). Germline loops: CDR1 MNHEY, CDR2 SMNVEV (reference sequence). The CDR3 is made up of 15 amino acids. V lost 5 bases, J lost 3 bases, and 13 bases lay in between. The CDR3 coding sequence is TGTGCCAGCAGTCCCTCCAGGGGATACACCGGGGAGCTGTTTTTT. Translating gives CASSPSRGYTGELFF.

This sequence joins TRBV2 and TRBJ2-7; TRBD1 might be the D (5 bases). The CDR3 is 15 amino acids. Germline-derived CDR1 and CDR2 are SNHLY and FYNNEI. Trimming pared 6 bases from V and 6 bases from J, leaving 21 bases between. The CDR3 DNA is TGTGCCAGCAGGAACCCGGTGTGGCCAGGGCTCGAGCAGTACTTC. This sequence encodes CASRNPVWPGLEQYF.

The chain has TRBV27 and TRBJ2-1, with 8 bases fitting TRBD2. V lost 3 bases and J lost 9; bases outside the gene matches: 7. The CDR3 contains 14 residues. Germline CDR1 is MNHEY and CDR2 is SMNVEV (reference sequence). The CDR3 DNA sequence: TGTGCCAGCAGTTTTTTCGGACTAGCTGTTGAGCAGTTCTTC. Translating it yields CASSFFGLAVEQFF.

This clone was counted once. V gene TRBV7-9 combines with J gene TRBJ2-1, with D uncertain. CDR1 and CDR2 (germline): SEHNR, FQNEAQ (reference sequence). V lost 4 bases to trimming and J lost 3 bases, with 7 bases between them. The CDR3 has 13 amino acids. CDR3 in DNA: TGTGCCAGCAGCTGGGCCGACTACAATGAGCAGTTCTTC. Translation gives CASSWADYNEQFF.

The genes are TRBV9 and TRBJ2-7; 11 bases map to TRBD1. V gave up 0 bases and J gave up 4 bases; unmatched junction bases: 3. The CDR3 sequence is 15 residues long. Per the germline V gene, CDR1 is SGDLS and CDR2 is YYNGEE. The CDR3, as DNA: TGTGCCAGCAGCGTAGGGACAGGGGGCGGATACGAGCAGTACTTC. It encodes CASSVGTGGGYEQYF.

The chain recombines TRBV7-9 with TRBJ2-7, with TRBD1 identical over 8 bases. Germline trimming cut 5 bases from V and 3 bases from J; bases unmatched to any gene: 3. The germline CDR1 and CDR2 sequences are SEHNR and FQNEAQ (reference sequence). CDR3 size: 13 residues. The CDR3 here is CASSDRGDYEQYF. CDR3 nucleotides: TGTGCCAGCAGCGACAGGGGAGACTACGAGCAGTACTTC.

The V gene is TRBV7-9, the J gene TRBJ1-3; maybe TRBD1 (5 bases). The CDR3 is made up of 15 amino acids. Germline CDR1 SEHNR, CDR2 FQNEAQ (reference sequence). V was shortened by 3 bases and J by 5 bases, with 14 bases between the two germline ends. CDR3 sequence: CASSFVQEGRNTIYF. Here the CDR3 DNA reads TGTGCCAGCAGCTTCGTCCAGGAGGGGAGAAACACCATATATTTT.

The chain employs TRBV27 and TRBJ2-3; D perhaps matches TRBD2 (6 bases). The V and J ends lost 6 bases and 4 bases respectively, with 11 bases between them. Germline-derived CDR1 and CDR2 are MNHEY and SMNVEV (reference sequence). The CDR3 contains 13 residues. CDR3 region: CASSIGGADTQYF. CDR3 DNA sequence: TGTGCCAGCAGCATCGGCGGGGCAGATACGCAGTATTTT.

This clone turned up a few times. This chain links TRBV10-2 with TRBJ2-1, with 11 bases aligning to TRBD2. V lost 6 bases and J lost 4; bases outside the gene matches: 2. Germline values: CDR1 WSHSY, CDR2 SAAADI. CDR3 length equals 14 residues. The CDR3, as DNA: TGCGCCAGCAGCACTAGCGGGGGATACAATGAGCAGTTCTTC. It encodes CASSTSGGYNEQFF.

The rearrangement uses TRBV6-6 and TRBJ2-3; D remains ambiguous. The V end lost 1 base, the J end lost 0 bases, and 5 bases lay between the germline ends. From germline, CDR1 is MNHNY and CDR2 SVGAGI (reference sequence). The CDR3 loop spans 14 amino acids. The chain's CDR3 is CASSYLQSTDTQYF. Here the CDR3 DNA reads TGTGCCAGCAGTTACTTGCAGAGCACAGATACGCAGTATTTT.

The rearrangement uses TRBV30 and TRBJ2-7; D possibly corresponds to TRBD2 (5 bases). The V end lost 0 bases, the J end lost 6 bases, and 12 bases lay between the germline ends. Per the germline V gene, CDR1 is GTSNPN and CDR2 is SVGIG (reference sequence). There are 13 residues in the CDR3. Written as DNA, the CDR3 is TGTGCCTGGAGTGTACTGGGTACTAGCGAGCAGTACTTC. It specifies CAWSVLGTSEQYF.

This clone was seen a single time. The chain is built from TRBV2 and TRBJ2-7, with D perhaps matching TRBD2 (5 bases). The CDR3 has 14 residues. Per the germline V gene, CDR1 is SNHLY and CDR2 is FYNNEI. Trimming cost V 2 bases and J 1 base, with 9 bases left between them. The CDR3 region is CASSESRDSYEQYF. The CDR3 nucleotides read TGTGCCAGCAGTGAATCACGGGATTCCTACGAGCAGTACTTC.

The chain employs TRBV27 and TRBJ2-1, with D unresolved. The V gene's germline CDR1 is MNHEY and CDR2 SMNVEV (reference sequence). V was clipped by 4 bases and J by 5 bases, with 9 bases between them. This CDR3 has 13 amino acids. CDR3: CASSSSLDNEQFF. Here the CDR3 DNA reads TGTGCCAGCAGTTCTTCCCTCGACAATGAGCAGTTCTTC.

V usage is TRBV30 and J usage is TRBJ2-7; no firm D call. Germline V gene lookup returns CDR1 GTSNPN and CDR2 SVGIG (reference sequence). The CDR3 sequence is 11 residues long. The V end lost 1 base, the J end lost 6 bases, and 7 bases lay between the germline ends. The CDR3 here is CAWSESLEQYF. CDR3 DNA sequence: TGTGCCTGGAGTGAGAGTCTCGAGCAGTACTTC.

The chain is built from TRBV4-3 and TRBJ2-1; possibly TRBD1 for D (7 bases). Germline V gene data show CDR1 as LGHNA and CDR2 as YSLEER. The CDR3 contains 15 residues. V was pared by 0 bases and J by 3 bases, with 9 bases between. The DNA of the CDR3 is TGCGCCAGCAGCCAAGAGCAGGGGGGCTACAATGAGCAGTTCTTC. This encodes CASSQEQGGYNEQFF.

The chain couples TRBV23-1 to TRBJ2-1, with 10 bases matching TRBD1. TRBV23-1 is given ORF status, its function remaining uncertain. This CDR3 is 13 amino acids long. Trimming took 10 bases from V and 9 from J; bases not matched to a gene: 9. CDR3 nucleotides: TGCGCCAACTCGGACAGGGGGTGTGGTGAGCAGTTCTTC. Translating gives CANSDRGCGEQFF.

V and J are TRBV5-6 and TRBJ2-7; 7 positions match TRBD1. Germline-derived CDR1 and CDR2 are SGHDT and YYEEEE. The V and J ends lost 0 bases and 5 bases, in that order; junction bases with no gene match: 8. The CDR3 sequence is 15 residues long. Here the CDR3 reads CASSLAPDRFNEQYF. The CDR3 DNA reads TGTGCCAGCAGCTTGGCACCGGACAGGTTCAACGAGCAGTACTTC.

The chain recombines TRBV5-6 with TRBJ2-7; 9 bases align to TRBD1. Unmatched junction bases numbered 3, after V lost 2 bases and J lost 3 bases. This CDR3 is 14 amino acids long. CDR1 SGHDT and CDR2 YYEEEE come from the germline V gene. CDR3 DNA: TGTGCCAGCAGCTTCCGGGACAGGGACTACGAGCAGTACTTC. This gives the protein CASSFRDRDYEQYF.

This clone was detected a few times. The CDR3 DNA reads TGTGCCAGTAGTACGGCGGGACCCACCCGAGATCAAGAGACCCAGTACTTC. Encoded protein: CASSTAGPTRDQETQYF. The V gene is TRBV19, the J gene TRBJ2-5, with a weak D call TRBD2 (6 bases). V lost 4 bases and J 2 bases, leaving 20 bases between the germline ends. Germline V gene data show CDR1 as LNHDA and CDR2 as SQIVND (reference sequence). The CDR3 length is 17 residues.

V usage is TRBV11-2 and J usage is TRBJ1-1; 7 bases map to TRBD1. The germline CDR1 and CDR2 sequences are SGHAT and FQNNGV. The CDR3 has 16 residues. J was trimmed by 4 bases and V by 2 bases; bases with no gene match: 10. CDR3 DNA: TGTGCCAGCAGCTTATTCTCCAGTCGGGACAGCACTGAAGCTTTCTTT. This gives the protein CASSLFSSRDSTEAFF.